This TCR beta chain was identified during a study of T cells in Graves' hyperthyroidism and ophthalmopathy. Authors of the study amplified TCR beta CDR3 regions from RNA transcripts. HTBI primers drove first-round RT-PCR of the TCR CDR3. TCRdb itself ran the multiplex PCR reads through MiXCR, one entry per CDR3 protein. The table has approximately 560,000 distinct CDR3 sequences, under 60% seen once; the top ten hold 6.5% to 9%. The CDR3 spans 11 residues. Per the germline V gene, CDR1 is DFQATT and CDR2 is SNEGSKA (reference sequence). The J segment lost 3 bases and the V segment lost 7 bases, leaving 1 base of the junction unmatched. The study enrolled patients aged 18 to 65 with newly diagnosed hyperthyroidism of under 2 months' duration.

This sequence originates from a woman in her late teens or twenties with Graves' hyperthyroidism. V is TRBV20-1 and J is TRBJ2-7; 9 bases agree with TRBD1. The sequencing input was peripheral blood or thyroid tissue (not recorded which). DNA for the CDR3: TGCAGTGTGACAGGGGGCTACGAGCAGTACTTC. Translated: CSVTGGYEQYF.